This T cell receptor (beta chain) originates from a study of technical replicates of blood from a few donors. TCRdb's table, derived via immunoSEQ multiplex PCR, lists solely in-frame clones and lacks some. The data contain approximately 70,000 clones, roughly nine tenths of them singletons. This CDR3 is 14 amino acids long. Germline V gene sequence: CDR1 MRHNA, CDR2 SNTAGT. J was trimmed by 3 bases and V by 8 bases; bases with no gene match: 3. Material for sequencing was T cells isolated from PBMCs. V and J are TRBV6-4 and TRBJ2-2, with 10 bases fitting TRBD1. The source is a human donor in good health. The CDR3 region is CASGGTGDTGELFF. CDR3 DNA: TGTGCCAGCGGCGGGACAGGGGACACCGGGGAGCTGTTTTTT.